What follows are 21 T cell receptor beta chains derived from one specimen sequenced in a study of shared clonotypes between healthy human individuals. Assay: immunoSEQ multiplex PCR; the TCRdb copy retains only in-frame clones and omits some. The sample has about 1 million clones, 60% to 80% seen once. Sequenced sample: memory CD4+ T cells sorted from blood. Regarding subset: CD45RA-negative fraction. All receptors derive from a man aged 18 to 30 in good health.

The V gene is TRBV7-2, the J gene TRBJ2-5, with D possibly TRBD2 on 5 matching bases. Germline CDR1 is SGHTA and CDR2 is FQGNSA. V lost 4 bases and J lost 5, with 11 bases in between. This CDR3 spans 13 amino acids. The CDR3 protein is CASSYGDLETQYF. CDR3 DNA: TGTGCCAGCAGCTACGGGGATTTGGAGACCCAGTACTTC.

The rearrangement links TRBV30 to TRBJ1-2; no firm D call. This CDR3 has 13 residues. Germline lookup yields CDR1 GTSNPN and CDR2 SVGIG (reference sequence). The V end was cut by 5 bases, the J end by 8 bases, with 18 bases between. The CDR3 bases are TGTGCCTGGCTACGAACACAGAAGGCCGGCTACACCTTC. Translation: CAWLRTQKAGYTF. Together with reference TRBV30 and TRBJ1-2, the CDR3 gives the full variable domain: SQTIHQWPATLVQPVGSPLSLECTVEGTSNPNLYWYRQAAGRGLQLLFYSVGIGQISSEVPQNLSASRPQDRQFILSSKKLLLSDSGFYLCAWLRTQKAGYTFGSGTRLTVV.

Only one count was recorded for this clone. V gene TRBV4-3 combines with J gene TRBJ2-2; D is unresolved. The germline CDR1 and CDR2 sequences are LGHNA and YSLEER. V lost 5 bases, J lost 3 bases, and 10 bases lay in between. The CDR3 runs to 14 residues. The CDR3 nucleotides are TGCGCCAGCAGCGTGGAACCGGACACCGGGGAGCTGTTTTTT. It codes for CASSVEPDTGELFF.

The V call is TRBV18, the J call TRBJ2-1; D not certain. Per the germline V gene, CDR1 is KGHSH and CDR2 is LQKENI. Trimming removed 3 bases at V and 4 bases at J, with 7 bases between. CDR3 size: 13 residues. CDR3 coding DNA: TGTGCCAGCTCACCTATGGAATACAATGAGCAGTTCTTC. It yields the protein CASSPMEYNEQFF.

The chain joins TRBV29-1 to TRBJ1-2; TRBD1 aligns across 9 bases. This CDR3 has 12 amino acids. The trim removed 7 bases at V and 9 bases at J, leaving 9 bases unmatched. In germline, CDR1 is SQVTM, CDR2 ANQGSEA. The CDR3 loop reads CSEGTGSKSYTF. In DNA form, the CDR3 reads TGCAGCGAAGGGACAGGGTCGAAGAGCTACACCTTC.

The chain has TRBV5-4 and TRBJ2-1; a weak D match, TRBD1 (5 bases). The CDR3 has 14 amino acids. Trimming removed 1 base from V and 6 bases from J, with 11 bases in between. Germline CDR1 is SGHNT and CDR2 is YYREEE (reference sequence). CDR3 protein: CASSLRGMVNEQFF. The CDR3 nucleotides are TGTGCCAGCAGCTTGAGGGGTATGGTCAATGAGCAGTTCTTC.

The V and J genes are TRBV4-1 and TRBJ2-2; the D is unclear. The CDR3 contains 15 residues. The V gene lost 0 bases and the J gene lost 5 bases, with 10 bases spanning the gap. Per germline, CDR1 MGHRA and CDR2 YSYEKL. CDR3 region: CASSQEGTLTGELFF. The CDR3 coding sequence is TGCGCCAGCAGCCAAGAGGGAACTTTGACCGGGGAGCTGTTTTTT.

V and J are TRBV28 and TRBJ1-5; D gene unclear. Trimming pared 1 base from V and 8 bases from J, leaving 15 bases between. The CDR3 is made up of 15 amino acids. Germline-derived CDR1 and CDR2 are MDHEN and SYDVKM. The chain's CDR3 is CASSLFSRQSEPQHF. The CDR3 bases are TGTGCCAGCAGTTTATTTAGCAGGCAGAGTGAGCCCCAGCATTTT.

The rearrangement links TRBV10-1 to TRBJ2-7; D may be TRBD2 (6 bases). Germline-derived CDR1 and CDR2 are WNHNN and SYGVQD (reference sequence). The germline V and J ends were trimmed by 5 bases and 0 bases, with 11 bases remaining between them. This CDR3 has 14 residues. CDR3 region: CASSLGGSSYEQYF. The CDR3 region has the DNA TGCGCCAGCAGTCTTGGGGGGTCCTCCTACGAGCAGTACTTC.

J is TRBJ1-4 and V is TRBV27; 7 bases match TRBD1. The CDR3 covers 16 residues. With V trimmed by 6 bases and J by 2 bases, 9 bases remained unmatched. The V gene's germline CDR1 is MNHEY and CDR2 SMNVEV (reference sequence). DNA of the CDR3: TGTGCCAGCAGGATACAGGGGAGCGGGACTAATGAAAAACTGTTTTTT. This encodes CASRIQGSGTNEKLFF.

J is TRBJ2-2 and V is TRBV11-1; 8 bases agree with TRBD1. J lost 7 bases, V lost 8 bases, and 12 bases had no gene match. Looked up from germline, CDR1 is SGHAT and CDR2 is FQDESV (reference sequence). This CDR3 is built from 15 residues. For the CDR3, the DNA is TGTGCCAGCCGCTCGACAGGGGATTTTTACGGGGAGCTGTTTTTT. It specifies CASRSTGDFYGELFF.

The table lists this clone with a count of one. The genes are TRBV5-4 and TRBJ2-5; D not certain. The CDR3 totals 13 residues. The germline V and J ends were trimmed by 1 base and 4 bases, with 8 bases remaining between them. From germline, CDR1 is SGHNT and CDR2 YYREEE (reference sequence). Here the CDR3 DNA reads TGTGCCAGCAGCTTGACTGCGGTAGAGACCCAGTACTTC. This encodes CASSLTAVETQYF.

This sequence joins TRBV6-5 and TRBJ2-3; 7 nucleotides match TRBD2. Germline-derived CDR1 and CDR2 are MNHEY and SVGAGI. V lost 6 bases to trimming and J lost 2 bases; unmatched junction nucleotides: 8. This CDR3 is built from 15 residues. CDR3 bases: TGTGCCAGCAGACCCAGCGGGGCTGACACAGATACGCAGTATTTT. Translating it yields CASRPSGADTDTQYF.

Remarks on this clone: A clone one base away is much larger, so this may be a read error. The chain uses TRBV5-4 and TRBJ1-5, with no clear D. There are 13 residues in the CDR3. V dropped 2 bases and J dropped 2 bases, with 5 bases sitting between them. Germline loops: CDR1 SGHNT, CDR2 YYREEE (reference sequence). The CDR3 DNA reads TGTGCCAGCAGCTTCCAGGGCAATCAGCCCCAGCATTTT. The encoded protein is CASSFQGNQPQHF.

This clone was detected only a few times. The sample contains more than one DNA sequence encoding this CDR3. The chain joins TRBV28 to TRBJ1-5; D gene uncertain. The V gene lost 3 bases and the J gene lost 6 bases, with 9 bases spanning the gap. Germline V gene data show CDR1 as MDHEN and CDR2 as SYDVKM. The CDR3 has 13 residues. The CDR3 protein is CASSLREGQPQHF. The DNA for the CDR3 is TGTGCCAGCAGTTTGAGGGAAGGTCAGCCCCAGCATTTT. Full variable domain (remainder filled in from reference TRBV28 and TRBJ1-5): DVKVTQSSRYLVKRTGEKVFLECVQDMDHENMFWYRQDPGLGLRLIYFSYDVKMKEKGDIPEGYSVSREKKERFSLILESASTNQTSMYLCASSLREGQPQHFGDGTRLSIL.

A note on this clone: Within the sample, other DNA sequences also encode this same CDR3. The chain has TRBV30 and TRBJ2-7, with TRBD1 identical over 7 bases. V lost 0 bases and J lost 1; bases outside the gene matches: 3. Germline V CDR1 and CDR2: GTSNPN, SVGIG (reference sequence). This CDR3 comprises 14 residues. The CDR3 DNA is TGTGCCTGGAGTGTAGGGGGCACGTCCTACGAGCAGTACTTC. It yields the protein CAWSVGGTSYEQYF.

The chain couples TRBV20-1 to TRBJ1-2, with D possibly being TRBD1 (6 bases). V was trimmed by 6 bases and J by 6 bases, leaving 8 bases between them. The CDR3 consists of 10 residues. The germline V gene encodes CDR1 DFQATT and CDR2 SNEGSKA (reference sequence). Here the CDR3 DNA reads TGCAGTGCATGGACAGATGGCTACACCTTC. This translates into CSAWTDGYTF.

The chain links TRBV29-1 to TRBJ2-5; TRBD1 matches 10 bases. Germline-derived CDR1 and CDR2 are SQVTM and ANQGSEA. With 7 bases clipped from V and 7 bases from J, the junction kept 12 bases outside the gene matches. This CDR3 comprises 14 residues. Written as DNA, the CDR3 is TGCAGCGCTAGGGACAGGGGATTAGGGGGGACCCAGTACTTC. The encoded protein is CSARDRGLGGTQYF.

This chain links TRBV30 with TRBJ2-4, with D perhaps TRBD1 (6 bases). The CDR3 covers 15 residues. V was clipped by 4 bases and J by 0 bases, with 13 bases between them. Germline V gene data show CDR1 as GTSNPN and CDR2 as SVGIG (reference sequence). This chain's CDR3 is CAWTSRTVAKNIQYF. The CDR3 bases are TGTGCCTGGACCTCCCGGACAGTAGCCAAAAACATTCAGTACTTC.

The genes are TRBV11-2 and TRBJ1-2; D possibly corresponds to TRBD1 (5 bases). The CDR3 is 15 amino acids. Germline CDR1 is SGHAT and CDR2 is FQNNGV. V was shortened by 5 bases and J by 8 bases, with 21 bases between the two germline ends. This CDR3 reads CASSTAKGLLMGYTF. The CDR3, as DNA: TGTGCCAGCAGCACTGCCAAGGGACTGTTGATGGGCTACACCTTC.

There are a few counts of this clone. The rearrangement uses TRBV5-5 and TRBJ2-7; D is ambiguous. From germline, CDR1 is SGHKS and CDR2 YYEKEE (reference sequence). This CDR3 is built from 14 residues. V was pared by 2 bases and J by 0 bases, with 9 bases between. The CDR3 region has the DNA TGTGCCAGCAGCTTTTACGGTTCCTCCTACGAGCAGTACTTC. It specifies CASSFYGSSYEQYF.